This T cell receptor beta chain was observed in a study of T cell repertoires in cytomegalovirus infection. In the study overall: As its CMV epitopes, the study selected recently identified HLA-C-restricted and well-studied HLA-B-restricted targets. A matching HLA type, together with CMV infection, was signaled by public TCR beta signatures. Findings of the study overall: HLA-C-restricted, CMV-specific TCR beta clonotypes were dominant ex vivo. CMV carriers having the relevant HLA were flagged by cumulative public TCR beta family frequency.

Trimming cost V 0 bases and J 7 bases, with 12 bases left between them. Germline CDR1 and CDR2: DFQATT and SNEGSKA (reference sequence). This CDR3 has 13 amino acids. A word on this clonotype: What it binds is not known.

Each CDR3 protein gets one entry after TCRdb re-called the reads with MiXCR. The sample lists more than 30,000 distinct CDR3 sequences; about 48% were seen once. Sample: CD8+ T cells from cultured PBMCs, taken from culture after CMV antigen stimulation. The chain joins TRBV20-1 to TRBJ1-1; maybe TRBD1 (5 bases). The sequence was collected from a human donor in good health (CMV status not recorded). Some clones in this sample may be carry-over from other donors' samples. The DNA for the CDR3 is TGCAGTGCTAGAGATCGAAGGGACTTTGAAGCTTTCTTT. Its translation is CSARDRRDFEAFF.